The source of this TCR beta chain is a study of cytomegalovirus exposure and HLA in healthy donors. Notes on the study in general: Later findings reportedly placed an Asian-associated ancestry cluster below the approximately 670-donor mean for N-insertions. Investigators reported 150 to 200 TCR beta chains as tied to cytomegalovirus.

Both 60 Vbeta primers and 13 Jbeta primers went into the PCR. TCRdb keeps only in-frame clones here, not all; method: immunoSEQ multiplex PCR. The sample has about 200,000 clones; 86% are singletons. A word on this clone: Its target is not known.

V lost 6 bases, J lost 2 bases, and 2 bases stayed unmatched. This CDR3 region has 14 residues. Germline V lookup: CDR1 MDHEN, CDR2 SYDVKM. The V and J genes are TRBV28 and TRBJ2-5; 11 nucleotides agree with TRBD2. The TCR comes from a woman aged 25 to 39 in good health and CMV-seronegative. Sequencing input: PBMCs. As DNA, the CDR3 is TGTGCCAGCAGGACTAGCGGGACTCAAGAGACCCAGTACTTC. Translated, it gives CASRTSGTQETQYF.